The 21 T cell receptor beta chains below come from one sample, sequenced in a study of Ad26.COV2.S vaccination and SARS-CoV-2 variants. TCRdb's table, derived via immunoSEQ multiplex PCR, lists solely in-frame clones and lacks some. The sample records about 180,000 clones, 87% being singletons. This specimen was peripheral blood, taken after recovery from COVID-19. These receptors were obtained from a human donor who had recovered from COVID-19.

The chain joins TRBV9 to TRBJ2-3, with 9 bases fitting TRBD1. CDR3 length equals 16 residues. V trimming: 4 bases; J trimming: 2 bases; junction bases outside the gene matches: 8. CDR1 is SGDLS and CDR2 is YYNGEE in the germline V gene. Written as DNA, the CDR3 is TGTGCCAGCAGCCCCACAGGGGGCCGTCACACAGATACGCAGTATTTT. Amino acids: CASSPTGGRHTDTQYF.

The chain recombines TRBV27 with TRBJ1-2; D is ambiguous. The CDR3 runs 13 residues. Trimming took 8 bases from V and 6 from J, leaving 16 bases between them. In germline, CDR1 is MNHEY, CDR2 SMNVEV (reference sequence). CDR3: CASRSLGSNGYTF. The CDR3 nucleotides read TGTGCCAGCCGATCCTTGGGATCCAATGGCTACACCTTC.

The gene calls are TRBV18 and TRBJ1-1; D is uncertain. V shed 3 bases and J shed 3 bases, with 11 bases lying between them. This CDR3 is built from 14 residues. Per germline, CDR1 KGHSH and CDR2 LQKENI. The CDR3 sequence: CASSPQAGDTEAFF. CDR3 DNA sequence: TGTGCCAGCTCACCCCAGGCCGGGGACACTGAAGCTTTCTTT.

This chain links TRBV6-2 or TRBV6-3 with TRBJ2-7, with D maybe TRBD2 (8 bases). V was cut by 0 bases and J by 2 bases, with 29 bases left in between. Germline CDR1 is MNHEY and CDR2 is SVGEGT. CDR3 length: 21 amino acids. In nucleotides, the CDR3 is TGTGCCAGCAGTTACTCGATGGTTGAGGGGGCAGGGCGGGAGGACCCCTACGAGCAGTACTTC. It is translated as CASSYSMVEGAGREDPYEQYF.

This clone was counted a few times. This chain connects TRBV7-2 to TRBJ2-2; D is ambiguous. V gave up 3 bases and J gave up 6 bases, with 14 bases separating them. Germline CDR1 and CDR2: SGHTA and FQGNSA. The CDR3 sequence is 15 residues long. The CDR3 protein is CASSLNLGMAGELFF. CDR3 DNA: TGTGCCAGCAGCTTGAACCTAGGGATGGCCGGGGAGCTGTTTTTT. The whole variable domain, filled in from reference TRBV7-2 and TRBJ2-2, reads GAGVSQSPSNKVTEKGKDVELRCDPISGHTALYWYRQSLGQGLEFLIYFQGNSAPDKSGLPSDRFSAERTGGSVSTLTIQRTQQEDSAVYLCASSLNLGMAGELFFGEGSRLTVL.

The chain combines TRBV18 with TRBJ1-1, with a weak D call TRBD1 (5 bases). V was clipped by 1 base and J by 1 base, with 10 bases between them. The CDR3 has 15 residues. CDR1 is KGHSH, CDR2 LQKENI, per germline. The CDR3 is CASSPQRGGNTEAFF. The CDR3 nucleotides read TGTGCCAGCTCACCACAAAGGGGAGGGAACACTGAAGCTTTCTTT. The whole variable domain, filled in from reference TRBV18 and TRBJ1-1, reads NAGVMQNPRHLVRRRGQEARLRCSPMKGHSHVYWYRQLPEEGLKFMVYLQKENIIDESGMPKERFSAEFPKEGPSILRIQQVVRGDSAAYFCASSPQRGGNTEAFFGQGTRLTVV.

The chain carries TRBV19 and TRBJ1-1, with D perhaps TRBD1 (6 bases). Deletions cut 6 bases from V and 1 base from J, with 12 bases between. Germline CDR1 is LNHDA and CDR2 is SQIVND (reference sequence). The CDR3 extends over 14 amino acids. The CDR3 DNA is TGTGCCAGTAGACCTGACAGGTGGAACACTGAAGCTTTCTTT. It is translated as CASRPDRWNTEAFF. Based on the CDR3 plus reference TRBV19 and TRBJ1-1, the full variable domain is DGGITQSPKYLFRKEGQNVTLSCEQNLNHDAMYWYRQDPGQGLRLIYYSQIVNDFQKGDIAEGYSVSREKKESFPLTVTSAQKNPTAFYLCASRPDRWNTEAFFGQGTRLTVV.

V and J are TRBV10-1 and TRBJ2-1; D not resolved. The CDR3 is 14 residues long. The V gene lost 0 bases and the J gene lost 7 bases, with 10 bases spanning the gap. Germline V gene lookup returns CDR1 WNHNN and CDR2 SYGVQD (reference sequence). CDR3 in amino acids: CASSESGSLNEQFF. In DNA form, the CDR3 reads TGCGCCAGCAGTGAGTCGGGGTCCCTTAATGAGCAGTTCTTC.

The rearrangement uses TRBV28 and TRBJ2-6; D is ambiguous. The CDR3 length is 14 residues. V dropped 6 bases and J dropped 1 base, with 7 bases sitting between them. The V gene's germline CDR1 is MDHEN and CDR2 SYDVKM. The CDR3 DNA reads TGTGCCAGCAGCCTACAATCTGGGGCCAACGTCCTGACTTTC. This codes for CASSLQSGANVLTF.

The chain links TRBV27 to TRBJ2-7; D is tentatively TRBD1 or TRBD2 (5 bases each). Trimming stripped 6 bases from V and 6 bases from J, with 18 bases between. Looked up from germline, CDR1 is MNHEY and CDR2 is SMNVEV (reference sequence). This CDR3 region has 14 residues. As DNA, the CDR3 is TGTGCCAGCAGCTTACTAGGGGCAGCCGGCGAGCAGTACTTC. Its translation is CASSLLGAAGEQYF.

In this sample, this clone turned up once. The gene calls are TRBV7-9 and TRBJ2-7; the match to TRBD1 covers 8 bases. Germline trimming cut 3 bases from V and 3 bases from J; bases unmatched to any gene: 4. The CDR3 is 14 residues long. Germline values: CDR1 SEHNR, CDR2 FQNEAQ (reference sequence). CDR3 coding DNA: TGTGCCAGCAGCTTTCCAGGACAGGGCTACGAGCAGTACTTC. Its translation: CASSFPGQGYEQYF.

The CDR3 is CASTDRALSGANVLTF. The CDR3 nucleotides read TGTGCCAGCACCGACAGGGCGCTCTCTGGGGCCAACGTCCTGACTTTC. V is TRBV13 and J is TRBJ2-6; 7 positions agree with TRBD1. Trimming took 7 bases from V and 0 from J; bases not matched to a gene: 6. This CDR3 region has 16 residues. CDR1 is PRHDT and CDR2 is FYEKMQ in the germline V gene (reference sequence). Using reference TRBV13 and TRBJ2-6 for the parts outside the CDR3, the full variable domain is AAGVIQSPRHLIKEKRETATLKCYPIPRHDTVYWYQQGPGQDPQFLISFYEKMQSDKGSIPDRFSAQQFSDYHSELNMSSLELGDSALYFCASTDRALSGANVLTFGAGSRLTVL.

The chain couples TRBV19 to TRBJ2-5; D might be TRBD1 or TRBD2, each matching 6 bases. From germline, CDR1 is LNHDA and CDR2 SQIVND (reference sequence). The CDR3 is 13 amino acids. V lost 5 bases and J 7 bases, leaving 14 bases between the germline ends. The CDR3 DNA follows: TGTGCCAGTAGTTCAAGGGGGGTGGCGACCCAGTACTTC. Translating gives CASSSRGVATQYF.

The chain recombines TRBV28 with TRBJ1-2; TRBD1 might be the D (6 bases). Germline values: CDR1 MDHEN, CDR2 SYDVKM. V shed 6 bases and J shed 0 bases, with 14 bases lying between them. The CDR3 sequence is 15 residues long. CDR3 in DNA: TGTGCCAGCAGCCCGGGGGGGCGGTCTAACTATGGCTACACCTTC. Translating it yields CASSPGGRSNYGYTF.

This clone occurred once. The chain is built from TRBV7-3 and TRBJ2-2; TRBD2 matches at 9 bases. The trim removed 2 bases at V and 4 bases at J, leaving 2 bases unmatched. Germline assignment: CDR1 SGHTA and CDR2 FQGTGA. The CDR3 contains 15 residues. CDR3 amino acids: CASSLAGGGTGELFF. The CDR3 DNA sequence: TGTGCCAGCAGCTTAGCGGGAGGGGGCACCGGGGAGCTGTTTTTT.

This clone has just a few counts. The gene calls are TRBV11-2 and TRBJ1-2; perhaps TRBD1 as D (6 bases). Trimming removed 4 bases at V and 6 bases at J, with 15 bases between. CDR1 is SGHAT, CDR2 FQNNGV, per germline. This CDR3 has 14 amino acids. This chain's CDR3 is CASSSNPTGNGYTF. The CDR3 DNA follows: TGTGCCAGCAGCTCCAACCCTACAGGGAATGGCTACACCTTC.

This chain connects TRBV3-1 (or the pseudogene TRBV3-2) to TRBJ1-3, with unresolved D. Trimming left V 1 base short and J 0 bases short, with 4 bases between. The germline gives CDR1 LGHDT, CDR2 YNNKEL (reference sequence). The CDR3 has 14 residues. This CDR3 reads CASSQGASGNTIYF. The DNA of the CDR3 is TGTGCCAGCAGCCAAGGGGCCTCTGGAAACACCATATATTTT.

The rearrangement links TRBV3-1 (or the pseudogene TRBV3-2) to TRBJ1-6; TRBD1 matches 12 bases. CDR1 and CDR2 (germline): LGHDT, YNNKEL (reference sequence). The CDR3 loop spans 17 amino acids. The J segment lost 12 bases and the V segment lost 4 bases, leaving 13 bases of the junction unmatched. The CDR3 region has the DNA TGTGCCAGCAGCCCTTATATGTCCGGGACAGGGGGCGAACCCCTCCACTTT. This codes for CASSPYMSGTGGEPLHF.

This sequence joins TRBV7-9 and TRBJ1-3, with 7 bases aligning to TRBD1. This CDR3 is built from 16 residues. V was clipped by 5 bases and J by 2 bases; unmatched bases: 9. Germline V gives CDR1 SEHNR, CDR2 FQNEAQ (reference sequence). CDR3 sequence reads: CASSRPTGLTGNTIYF. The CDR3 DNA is TGTGCCAGCAGCCGACCGACAGGGTTGACTGGAAACACCATATATTTT. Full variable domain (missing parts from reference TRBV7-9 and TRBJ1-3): DTGVSQNPRHKITKRGQNVTFRCDPISEHNRLYWYRQTLGQGPEFLTYFQNEAQLEKSRLLSDRFSAERPKGSFSTLEIQRTEQGDSAMYLCASSRPTGLTGNTIYFGEGSWLTVV.

The CDR3 loop reads CASSSTPYEQYF. In nucleotides, the CDR3 is TGTGCCAGCAGCTCGACCCCCTACGAGCAGTACTTC. The chain has TRBV3-1 (or the pseudogene TRBV3-2) and TRBJ2-7; D ambiguous. From germline, CDR1 is LGHDT and CDR2 YNNKEL (reference sequence). The V end was cut by 5 bases, the J end by 2 bases, with 7 bases between. There are 12 residues in the CDR3.

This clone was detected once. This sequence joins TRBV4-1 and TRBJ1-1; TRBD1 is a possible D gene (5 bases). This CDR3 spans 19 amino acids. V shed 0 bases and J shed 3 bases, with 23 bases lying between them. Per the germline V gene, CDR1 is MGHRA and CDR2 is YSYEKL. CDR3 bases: TGCGCCAGCAGCCAAGAAGGGATAGGGGACCAAGAATATGACACTGAAGCTTTCTTT. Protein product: CASSQEGIGDQEYDTEAFF.